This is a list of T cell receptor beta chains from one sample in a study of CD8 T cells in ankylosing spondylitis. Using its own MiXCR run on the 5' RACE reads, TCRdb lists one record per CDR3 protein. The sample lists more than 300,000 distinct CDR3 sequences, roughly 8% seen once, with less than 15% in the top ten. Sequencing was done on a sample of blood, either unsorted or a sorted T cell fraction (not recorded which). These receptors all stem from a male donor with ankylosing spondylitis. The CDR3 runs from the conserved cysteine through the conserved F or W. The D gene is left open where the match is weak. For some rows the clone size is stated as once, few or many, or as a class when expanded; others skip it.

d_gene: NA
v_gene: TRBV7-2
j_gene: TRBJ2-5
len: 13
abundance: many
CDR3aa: CASSRNREETQYF

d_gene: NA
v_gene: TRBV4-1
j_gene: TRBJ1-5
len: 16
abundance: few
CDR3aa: CASSQGVGVSNQPQHF

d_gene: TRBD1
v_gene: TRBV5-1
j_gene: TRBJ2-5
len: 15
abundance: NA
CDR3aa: CASSLRDSEQETQYF

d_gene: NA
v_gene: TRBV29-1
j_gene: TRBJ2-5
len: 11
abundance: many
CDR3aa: CSVVVGETQYF

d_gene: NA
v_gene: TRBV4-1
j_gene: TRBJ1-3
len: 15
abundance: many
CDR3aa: CASSQEGARGNTIYF

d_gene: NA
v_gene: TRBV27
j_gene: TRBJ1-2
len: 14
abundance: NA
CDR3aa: CASSSRGGSDGYTF

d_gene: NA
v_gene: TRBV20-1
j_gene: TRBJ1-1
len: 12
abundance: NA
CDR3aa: CSATAPNTEAFF

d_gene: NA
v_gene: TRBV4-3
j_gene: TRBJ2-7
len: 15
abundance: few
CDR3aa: CASSPRRGDSYEQYF

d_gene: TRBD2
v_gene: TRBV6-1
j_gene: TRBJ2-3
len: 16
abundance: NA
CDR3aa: CASSSLTSGRTDTQYF

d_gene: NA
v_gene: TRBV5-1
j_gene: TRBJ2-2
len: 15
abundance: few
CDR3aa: CASSSDRVDTGELFF

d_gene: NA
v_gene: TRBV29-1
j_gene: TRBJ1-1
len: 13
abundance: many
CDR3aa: CSVEGVGNTEAFF

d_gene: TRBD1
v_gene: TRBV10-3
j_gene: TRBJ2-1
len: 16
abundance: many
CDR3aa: CAISSTGTGGLNEQFF

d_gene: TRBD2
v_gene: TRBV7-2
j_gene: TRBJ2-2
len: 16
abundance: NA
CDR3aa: CASSVRGVVWTGELFF

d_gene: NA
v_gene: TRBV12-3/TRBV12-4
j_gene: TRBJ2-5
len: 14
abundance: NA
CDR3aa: CASSLAWRKETQYF

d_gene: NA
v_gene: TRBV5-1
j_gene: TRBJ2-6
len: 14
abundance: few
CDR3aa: CASTGQTGANVLTF

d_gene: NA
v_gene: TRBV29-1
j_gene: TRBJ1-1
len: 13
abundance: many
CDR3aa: CSVVGAMNTEAFF

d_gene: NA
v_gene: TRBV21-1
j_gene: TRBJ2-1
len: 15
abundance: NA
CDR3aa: CASSVHGSSYNEQFF

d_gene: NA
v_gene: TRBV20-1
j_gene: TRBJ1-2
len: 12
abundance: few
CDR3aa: CSESRASYGYTF

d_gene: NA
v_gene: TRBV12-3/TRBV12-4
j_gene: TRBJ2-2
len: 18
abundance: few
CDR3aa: CASSSTFGNLANTGELFF

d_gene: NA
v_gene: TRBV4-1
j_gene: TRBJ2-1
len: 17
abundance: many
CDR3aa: CASSLSWAATGGNEQFF

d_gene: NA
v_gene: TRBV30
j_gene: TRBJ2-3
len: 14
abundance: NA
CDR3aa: CAWSFGTSTDTQYF